The T cell receptor beta chain under discussion was sequenced for a study of blood T cell repertoires in COVID-19. CDR1 and CDR2 (germline): SGHNT, YYREEE (reference sequence). CDR3 length: 14 residues. V was pared by 1 base and J by 2 bases, with 1 base of the junction left unmatched. Profiled with immunoSEQ multiplex PCR; TCRdb holds only in-frame clones, not every one. The profile covers more than 400,000 clones, with around 91% appearing a single time and roughly 0.66% taken by the ten largest. This sequence originates from a man between 18 and 29 years old who had recovered from COVID-19. The rearrangement joins TRBV5-4 to TRBJ2-3; TRBD2 agrees at 7 bases. Sequencing was carried out using PBMCs or T cells enriched from blood (not recorded which). The DNA for the CDR3 is TGTGCCAGCAGCTTGCAGCGGGACACAGATACGCAGTATTTT. The encoded protein is CASSLQRDTDTQYF.